Presented here are 15 T cell receptor beta chains from one specimen sequenced in a study of blood T cell repertoires in COVID-19 (dated by TCRdb to the early 2020s). The method behind the library was the immunoSEQ multiplex PCR assay. TCRdb obtained this table from immuneACCESS and retained in-frame rearrangements with V and J assigned. These tables miss some clones; where compared with another copy, unresolved V genes account for less than half of the shortfall, and the remainder is unexplained. The sample table lists around 240,000 clones, roughly four fifths of them with a count of one. The ten largest account for less than 8% of the sample. Sequencing was performed on peripheral blood. Source of these receptors: a woman aged 45-59 years with acute or convalescent COVID-19.

A few counts support this clone. The chain uses TRBV12-5 and TRBJ1-1; the D is unclear. Germline loops: CDR1 LGHNT, CDR2 FRNRAP. The ends were cut back, 0 bases at V and 7 bases at J, with 12 bases in the middle. The CDR3 extends over 14 amino acids. The DNA for the CDR3 is TGTGCTAGTGGTTTGGTACCGAACGGGGATGAAGCTTTCTTT. Translating gives CASGLVPNGDEAFF.

The chain joins TRBV28 to TRBJ2-1, with D perhaps TRBD1 (6 bases). Per germline, CDR1 MDHEN and CDR2 SYDVKM. Trimming took off 4 bases at V and 4 bases at J, with 8 bases between the two ends. The CDR3 is made up of 13 amino acids. Here the CDR3 DNA reads TGTGCCAGCAGTTCGGGACATTACAATGAGCAGTTCTTC. Amino acid sequence: CASSSGHYNEQFF.

This chain joins TRBV3-1 (or the pseudogene TRBV3-2) and TRBJ2-7, with 8 bases matching TRBD1. This CDR3 contains 13 residues. The germline V gene encodes CDR1 LGHDT and CDR2 YNNKEL (reference sequence). Trimming at V came to 8 bases and at J to 2 bases, leaving 5 bases not matched to a gene. CDR3 loop: CASVGTGPYEQYF. CDR3 DNA: TGTGCCAGCGTAGGGACAGGACCCTACGAGCAGTACTTC.

The rearrangement uses TRBV5-4 and TRBJ2-1; 10 bases map to TRBD2. V was clipped by 0 bases and J by 9 bases; unmatched bases: 12. The CDR3 consists of 17 residues. Germline lookup yields CDR1 SGHNT and CDR2 YYREEE (reference sequence). CDR3 in DNA: TGTGCCAGCAGCTTGGCTAGCGGGGGAATGTACGGGAGTGAGCAGTTCTTC. It codes for CASSLASGGMYGSEQFF.

In this sample, this clone turned up a few times. J is TRBJ1-3 and V is TRBV5-1; D gene ambiguous. V shed 0 bases and J shed 4 bases, with 5 bases lying between them. Germline V gives CDR1 SGHRS, CDR2 YFSETQ. The CDR3 length is 13 residues. The CDR3 spells CASSLDLGNTIYF. The CDR3 nucleotides are TGCGCCAGCAGCTTGGACCTAGGAAACACCATATATTTT. The variable domain in full, with the rest retrieved from reference TRBV5-1 and TRBJ1-3, is KAGVTQTPRYLIKTRGQQVTLSCSPISGHRSVSWYQQTPGQGLQFLFEYFSETQRNKGNFPGRFSGRQFSNSRSEMNVSTLELGDSALYLCASSLDLGNTIYFGEGSWLTVV.

The chain recombines TRBV20-1 with TRBJ1-2; no reliable D call. Per germline, CDR1 DFQATT and CDR2 SNEGSKA (reference sequence). This CDR3 region has 11 residues. V was trimmed by 3 bases and J by 6 bases, leaving 8 bases between them. The CDR3: CSASPGNGYTF. Here the CDR3 DNA reads TGCAGTGCTAGTCCCGGGAATGGCTACACCTTC.

The chain is built from TRBV27 and TRBJ1-6, with unresolved D. V was shortened by 3 bases and J by 3 bases, with 6 bases between the two germline ends. The CDR3 extends over 14 amino acids. CDR1 and CDR2 from the germline V gene are MNHEY and SMNVEV (reference sequence). The CDR3 DNA reads as TGTGCCAGCAGTTTCGAGGGCTATAATTCACCCCTCCACTTT. It codes for CASSFEGYNSPLHF.

The genes are TRBV15 and TRBJ1-2, with 12 bases fitting TRBD1. Germline CDR1 and CDR2: LNHNV and YYDKDF (reference sequence). The CDR3 extends over 15 amino acids. Trimming removed 0 bases from V and 7 bases from J; junction bases left unmatched: 3. The CDR3, as DNA: TGTGCCACCAGCAGAGAGGGACAGGGGGCGCCTGGCTACACCTTC. This codes for CATSREGQGAPGYTF.

This chain connects TRBV5-8 to TRBJ2-7, with 7 bases lining up with TRBD1. The germline V gene has CDR1 SGHTS and CDR2 YDEGEE. The CDR3 sequence is 14 residues long. Germline trimming cut 3 bases from V and 2 bases from J; bases unmatched to any gene: 5. The CDR3 sequence is CASSSPGQTYEQYF. The CDR3, as DNA: TGTGCCAGCAGCTCGCCGGGACAGACCTACGAGCAGTACTTC.

The table lists this clone with a few counts. This chain uses TRBV5-6 with TRBJ1-5; D gene uncertain. V lost 1 base and J lost 1, with 9 bases in between. Germline-derived CDR1 and CDR2 are SGHDT and YYEEEE. The CDR3 consists of 15 residues. The CDR3 coding sequence is TGTGCCAGCAGCTTGATCTCACAGAGCAATCAGCCCCAGCATTTT. Translating gives CASSLISQSNQPQHF.

V gene TRBV7-2 combines with J gene TRBJ2-5; maybe TRBD2 (6 bases). Germline-derived CDR1 and CDR2 are SGHTA and FQGNSA. The CDR3 sequence is 14 residues long. Trimming shortened V by 3 bases and J by 1 base, and 9 bases separated the two germline ends. CDR3 coding DNA: TGTGCCAGCAGCTTGGGACTGACCCAAGAGACCCAGTACTTC. Translated: CASSLGLTQETQYF.

This clone came up once. The V call is TRBV4-1, the J call TRBJ2-1, with 9 bases identical to TRBD2. V lost 0 bases, J lost 7 bases, and 13 bases stayed unmatched. CDR3 length equals 18 residues. Germline CDR1 MGHRA, CDR2 YSYEKL. CDR3 region: CASSQDPAAGGHRNEQFF. The CDR3 coding sequence is TGCGCCAGCAGCCAAGATCCAGCGGCGGGGGGGCACCGGAATGAGCAGTTCTTC.

The CDR3 loop is CASRLTGTRAYEQYF. CDR3 sequence (DNA): TGTGCCAGCAGGCTCACCGGGACAAGGGCCTACGAGCAGTACTTC. The rearrangement links TRBV27 to TRBJ2-7; maybe TRBD1 (6 bases). Trimming took off 6 bases at V and 2 bases at J, with 17 bases between the two ends. This CDR3 comprises 15 residues. CDR1 is MNHEY and CDR2 is SMNVEV in the germline V gene (reference sequence).

With respect to this clone: The sample contains more than one DNA sequence encoding this CDR3. The chain joins TRBV2 to TRBJ2-7; 7 bases are shared with TRBD1. This CDR3 contains 14 residues. Germline assignment: CDR1 SNHLY and CDR2 FYNNEI. V gave up 1 base and J gave up 2 bases; unmatched junction bases: 2. CDR3 bases: TGTGCCAGCAGTGAAGGGACAGGAACCTACGAGCAGTACTTC. It is translated as CASSEGTGTYEQYF. The entire variable domain, with the rest obtained from reference TRBV2 and TRBJ2-7, is as follows: EPEVTQTPSHQVTQMGQEVILRCVPISNHLYFYWYRQILGQKVEFLVSFYNNEISEKSEIFDDQFSVERPDGSNFTLKIRSTKLEDSAMYFCASSEGTGTYEQYFGPGTRLTVT.

This clone came up a few times. The chain joins TRBV7-2 to TRBJ2-7; D remains ambiguous. Germline V gives CDR1 SGHTA, CDR2 FQGNSA. The CDR3 contains 15 residues. Trimming removed 2 bases from V and 1 base from J, with 12 bases in between. CDR3 nucleotide sequence: TGTGCCAGCAGCTTAAATATTTACGGGTCCTACGAGCAGTACTTC. This encodes CASSLNIYGSYEQYF. Using reference TRBV7-2 and TRBJ2-7 for the parts outside the CDR3, the full variable domain is GAGVSQSPSNKVTEKGKDVELRCDPISGHTALYWYRQSLGQGLEFLIYFQGNSAPDKSGLPSDRFSAERTGGSVSTLTIQRTQQEDSAVYLCASSLNIYGSYEQYFGPGTRLTVT.